One and the same sample provided the 3 T cell receptor beta chains below, sequenced in a study of post-analysis software for immune sequencing data. Notes on the study in general: Comparison of patients with controls showed 4 to 6 TRBV segments more frequent in patients, TRBV5-6, TRBV5-1 and TRBV20-1 among them.

Their antigens are not known. Prepared libraries of TCR beta cDNA carried unique molecular identifiers. MiXCR, applied by TCRdb to the PCR reads, yields one record per CDR3 protein. The data show about 820,000 distinct CDR3 sequences, with approximately 50% seen just once and roughly 4.4% held by the top ten. Sequenced input: blood. The receptors originated from a girl aged 5-17 years with multiple sclerosis.

A remark on this clonotype: Since no conserved phenylalanine or tryptophan closes the CDR3, a read error is the likely cause. The rearrangement joins TRBV20-1 to TRBJ2-3, with TRBD1 identical over 10 bases. The germline CDR1 and CDR2 sequences are DFQATT and SNEGSKA (reference sequence). CDR3 length equals 15 residues. Trimming at V came to 2 bases and at J to 4 bases, leaving 6 bases not matched to a gene. The CDR3 sequence: CSARRGQGGADTQYL. The CDR3 coding sequence is TGCAGTGCTAGAAGAGGACAGGGGGGAGCAGATACGCAGTATTTG.

The rearrangement links TRBV29-1 to TRBJ2-3; 10 bases map to TRBD2. Germline CDR1 and CDR2: SQVTM and ANQGSEA. J lost 10 bases, V lost 7 bases, and 5 bases had no gene match. The CDR3 is 11 amino acids. In nucleotides, the CDR3 is TGCAGCGGGCTAGCGGGGGTGGCGCAGTATTTT. Translation: CSGLAGVAQYF.

This chain links TRBV30 with TRBJ2-4; 10 nucleotides line up with TRBD2. The closer fit of TRBJ2-7 to the DNA end suggests the J call may be wrong. CDR1 GTSNPN and CDR2 SVGIG come from the germline V gene (reference sequence). The CDR3 length is 18 residues. The CDR3 DNA follows: TGTGCCTGGAGGGATCAGGGGATTCGGACTAGCGGAGTCCTCGAGCAGTACTTC. Translating gives CAWRDQGIRTSGVLEQYF.